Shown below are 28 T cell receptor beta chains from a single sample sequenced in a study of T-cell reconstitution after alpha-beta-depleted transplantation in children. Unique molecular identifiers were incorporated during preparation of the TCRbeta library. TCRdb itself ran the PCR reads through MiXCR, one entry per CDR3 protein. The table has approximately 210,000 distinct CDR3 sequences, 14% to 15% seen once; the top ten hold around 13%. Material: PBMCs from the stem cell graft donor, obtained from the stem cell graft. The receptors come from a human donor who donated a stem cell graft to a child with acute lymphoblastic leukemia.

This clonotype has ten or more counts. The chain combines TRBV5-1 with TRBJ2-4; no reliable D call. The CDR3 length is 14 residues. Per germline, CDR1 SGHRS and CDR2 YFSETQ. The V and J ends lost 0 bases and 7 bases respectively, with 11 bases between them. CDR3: CASSLAEAENIQYF. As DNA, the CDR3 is TGCGCCAGCAGCTTGGCCGAAGCCGAGAACATTCAGTACTTC.

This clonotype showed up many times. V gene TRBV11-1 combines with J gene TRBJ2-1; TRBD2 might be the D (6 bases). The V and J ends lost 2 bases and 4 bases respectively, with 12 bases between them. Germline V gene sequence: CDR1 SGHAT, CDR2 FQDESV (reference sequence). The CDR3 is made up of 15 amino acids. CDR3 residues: CASSLSSGGYNEQFF. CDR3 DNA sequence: TGTGCCAGCAGCTTAAGTAGCGGAGGGTACAATGAGCAGTTCTTC.

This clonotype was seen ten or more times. CDR3 nucleotide sequence: TGTGCCAGCAGCTTAAGGACAGGGAGCACAGATACGCAGTATTTT. Translation gives CASSLRTGSTDTQYF. This rearrangement joins TRBV7-9 to TRBJ2-3, with 8 nucleotides matching TRBD1. The trim removed 2 bases at V and 0 bases at J, leaving 1 base unmatched. Germline values: CDR1 SEHNR, CDR2 FQNEAQ (reference sequence). The CDR3 is 15 residues long.

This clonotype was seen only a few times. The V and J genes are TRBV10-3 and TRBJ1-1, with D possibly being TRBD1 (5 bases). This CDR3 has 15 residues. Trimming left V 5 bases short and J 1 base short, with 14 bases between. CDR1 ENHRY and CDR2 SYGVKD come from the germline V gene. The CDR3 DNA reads TGTGCCATCAGTCCTGGGGCACGGACGAACACTGAAGCTTTCTTT. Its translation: CAISPGARTNTEAFF.

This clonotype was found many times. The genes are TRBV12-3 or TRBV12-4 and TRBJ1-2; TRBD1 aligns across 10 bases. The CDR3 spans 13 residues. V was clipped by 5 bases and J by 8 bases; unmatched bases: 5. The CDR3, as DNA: TGTGCCAGCAGTCCGGGACAGGGGTCGGGCTACACCTTC. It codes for CASSPGQGSGYTF.

The CDR3 is CASSSQGGRGRDTQYF. As DNA, the CDR3 is TGTGCCAGCAGCTCCCAGGGGGGTCGCGGGAGAGATACGCAGTATTTT. The chain carries TRBV7-2 and TRBJ2-3; D is perhaps TRBD1 or TRBD2 (7 bases each). Germline V CDR1 and CDR2: SGHTA, FQGNSA. V lost 4 bases and J 5 bases, leaving 19 bases between the germline ends. The CDR3 runs 16 residues.

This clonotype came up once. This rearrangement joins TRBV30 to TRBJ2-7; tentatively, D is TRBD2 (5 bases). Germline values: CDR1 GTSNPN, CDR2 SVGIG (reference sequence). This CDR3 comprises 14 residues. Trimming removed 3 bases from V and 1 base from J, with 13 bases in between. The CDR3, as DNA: TGTGCCTGGAGCATGGAGGTTGGTTCCTACGAGCAGTACTTC. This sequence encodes CAWSMEVGSYEQYF.

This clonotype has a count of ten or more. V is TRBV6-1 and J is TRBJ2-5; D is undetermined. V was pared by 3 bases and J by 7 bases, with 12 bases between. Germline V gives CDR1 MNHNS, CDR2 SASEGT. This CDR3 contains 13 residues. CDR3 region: CASSDLDSRTQYF. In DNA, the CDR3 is TGTGCCAGCAGTGATTTAGATTCTCGGACCCAGTACTTC.

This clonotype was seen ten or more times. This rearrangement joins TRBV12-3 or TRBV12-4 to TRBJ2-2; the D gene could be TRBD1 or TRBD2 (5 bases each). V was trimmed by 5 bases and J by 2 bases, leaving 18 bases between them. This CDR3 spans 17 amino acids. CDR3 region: CASSPRDRRINTGELFF. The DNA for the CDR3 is TGTGCCAGCAGTCCCCGGGACCGACGGATTAACACCGGGGAGCTGTTTTTT.

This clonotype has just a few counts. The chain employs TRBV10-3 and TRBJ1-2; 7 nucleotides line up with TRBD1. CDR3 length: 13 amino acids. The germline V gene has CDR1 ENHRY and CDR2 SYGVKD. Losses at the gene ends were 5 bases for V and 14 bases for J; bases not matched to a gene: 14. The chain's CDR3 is CAISRSGTEVRTF. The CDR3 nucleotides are TGTGCCATCAGTAGATCCGGGACAGAAGTAAGAACCTTC.

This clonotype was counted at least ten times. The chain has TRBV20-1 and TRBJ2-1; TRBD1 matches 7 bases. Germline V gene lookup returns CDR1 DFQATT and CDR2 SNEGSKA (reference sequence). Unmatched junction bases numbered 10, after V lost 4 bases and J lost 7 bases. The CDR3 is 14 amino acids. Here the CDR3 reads CSANYRGSRNEQFF. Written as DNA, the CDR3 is TGCAGTGCTAACTACAGGGGATCGAGGAATGAGCAGTTCTTC.

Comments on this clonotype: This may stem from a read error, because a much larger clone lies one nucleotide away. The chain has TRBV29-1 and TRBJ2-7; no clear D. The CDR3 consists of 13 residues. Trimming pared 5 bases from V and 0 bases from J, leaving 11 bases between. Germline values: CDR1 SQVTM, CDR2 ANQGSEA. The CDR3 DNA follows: TGCAGCGTTTGGACGGCTCGCTCCTACGAGCAGTACTTC. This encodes CSVWTARSYEQYF.

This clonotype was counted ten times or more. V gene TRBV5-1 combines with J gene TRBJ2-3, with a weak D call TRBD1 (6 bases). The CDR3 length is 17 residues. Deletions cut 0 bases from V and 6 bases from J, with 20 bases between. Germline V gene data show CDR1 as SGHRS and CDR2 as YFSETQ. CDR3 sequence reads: CASSLDLQGAGLDTQYF. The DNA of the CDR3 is TGCGCCAGCAGCTTGGACTTACAGGGTGCAGGGTTGGATACGCAGTATTTT.

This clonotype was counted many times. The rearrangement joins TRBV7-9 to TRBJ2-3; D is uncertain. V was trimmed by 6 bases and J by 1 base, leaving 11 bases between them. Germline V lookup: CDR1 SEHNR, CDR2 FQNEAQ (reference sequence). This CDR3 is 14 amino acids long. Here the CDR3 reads CASSSGRGTDTQYF. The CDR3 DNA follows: TGTGCCAGCAGTTCCGGACGGGGCACAGATACGCAGTATTTT.

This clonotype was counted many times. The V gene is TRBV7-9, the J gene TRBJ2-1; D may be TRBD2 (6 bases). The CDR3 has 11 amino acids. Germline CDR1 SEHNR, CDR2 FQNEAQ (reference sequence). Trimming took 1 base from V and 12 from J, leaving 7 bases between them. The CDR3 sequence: CASSLGGAQFF. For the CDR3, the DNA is TGTGCCAGCAGCTTAGGCGGGGCGCAGTTCTTC.

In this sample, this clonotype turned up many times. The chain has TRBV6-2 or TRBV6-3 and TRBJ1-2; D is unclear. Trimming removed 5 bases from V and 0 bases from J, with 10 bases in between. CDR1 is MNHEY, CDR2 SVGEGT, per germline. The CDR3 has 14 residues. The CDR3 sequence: CASSTNSPNYGYTF. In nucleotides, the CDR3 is TGTGCCAGCAGTACAAACAGTCCTAACTATGGCTACACCTTC.

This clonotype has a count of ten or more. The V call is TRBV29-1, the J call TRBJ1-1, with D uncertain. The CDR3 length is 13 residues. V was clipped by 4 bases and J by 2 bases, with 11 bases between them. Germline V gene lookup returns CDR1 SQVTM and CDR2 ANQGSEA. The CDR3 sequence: CSVAHNINTEAFF. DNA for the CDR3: TGCAGCGTTGCCCACAATATAAACACTGAAGCTTTCTTT.

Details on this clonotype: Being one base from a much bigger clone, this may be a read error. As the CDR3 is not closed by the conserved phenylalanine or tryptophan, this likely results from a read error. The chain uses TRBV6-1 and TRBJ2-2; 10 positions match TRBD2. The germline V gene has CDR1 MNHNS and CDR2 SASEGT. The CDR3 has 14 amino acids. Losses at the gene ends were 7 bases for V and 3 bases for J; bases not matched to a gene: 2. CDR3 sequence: CASNSGRDTGELFL. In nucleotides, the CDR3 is TGTGCCAGCAACAGCGGGAGGGACACCGGGGAGCTGTTTTTG.

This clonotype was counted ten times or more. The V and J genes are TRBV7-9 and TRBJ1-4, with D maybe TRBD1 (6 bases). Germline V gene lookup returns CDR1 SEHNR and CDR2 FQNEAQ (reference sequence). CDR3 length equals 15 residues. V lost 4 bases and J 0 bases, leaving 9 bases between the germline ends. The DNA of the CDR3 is TGTGCCAGCAGCTCAGGGGTTGCAACTAATGAAAAACTGTTTTTT. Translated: CASSSGVATNEKLFF.

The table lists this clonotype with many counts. CDR3: CAISESRYSDTQYF. CDR3 sequence (DNA): TGTGCCATCAGTGAGTCGAGGTACTCAGATACGCAGTATTTT. This rearrangement joins TRBV10-3 to TRBJ2-3; D gene ambiguous. CDR1 is ENHRY and CDR2 is SYGVKD in the germline V gene. Trimming removed 0 bases from V and 4 bases from J, with 8 bases in between. The CDR3 is made up of 14 amino acids.

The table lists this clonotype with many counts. DNA for the CDR3: TGCGCCAGCAGCTTGGCCGTGGGGACAGGGAATTCACCCCTCCACTTT. Encoded protein: CASSLAVGTGNSPLHF. This chain joins TRBV5-1 and TRBJ1-6, with 9 positions matching TRBD1. V lost 0 bases, J lost 7 bases, and 5 bases stayed unmatched. CDR3 length: 16 residues. Germline CDR1 reads SGHRS; CDR2 reads YFSETQ.

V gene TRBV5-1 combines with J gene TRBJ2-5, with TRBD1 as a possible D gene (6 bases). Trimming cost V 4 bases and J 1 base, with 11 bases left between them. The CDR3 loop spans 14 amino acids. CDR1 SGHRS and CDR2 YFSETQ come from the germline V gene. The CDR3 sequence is CASSVVDSQETQYF. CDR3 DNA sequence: TGCGCCAGCAGCGTGGTGGACAGCCAAGAGACCCAGTACTTC.

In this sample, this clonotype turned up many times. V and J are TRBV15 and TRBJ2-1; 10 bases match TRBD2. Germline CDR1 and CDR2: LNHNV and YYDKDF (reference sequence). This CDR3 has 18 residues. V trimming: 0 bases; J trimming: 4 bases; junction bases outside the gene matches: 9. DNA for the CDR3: TGTGCCACCAGCAGAGATTTGGGGGTAGCGGGAGGTTACAATGAGCAGTTCTTC. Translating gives CATSRDLGVAGGYNEQFF.

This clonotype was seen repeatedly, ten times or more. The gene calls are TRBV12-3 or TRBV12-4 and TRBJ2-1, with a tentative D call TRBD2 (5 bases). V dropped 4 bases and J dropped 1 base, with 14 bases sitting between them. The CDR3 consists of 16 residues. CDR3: CASSSFRGQSYNEQFF. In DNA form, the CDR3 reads TGTGCCAGCAGTTCCTTCCGGGGTCAATCCTACAATGAGCAGTTCTTC.

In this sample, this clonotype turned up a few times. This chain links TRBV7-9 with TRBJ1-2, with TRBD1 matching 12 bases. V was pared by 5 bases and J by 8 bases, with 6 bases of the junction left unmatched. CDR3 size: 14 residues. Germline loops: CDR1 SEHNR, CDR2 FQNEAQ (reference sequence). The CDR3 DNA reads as TGTGCCAGCAGCCACGGGACAGGGGGCCTAGGCTACACCTTC. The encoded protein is CASSHGTGGLGYTF. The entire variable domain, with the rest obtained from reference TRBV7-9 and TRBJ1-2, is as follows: DTGVSQNPRHKITKRGQNVTFRCDPISEHNRLYWYRQTLGQGPEFLTYFQNEAQLEKSRLLSDRFSAERPKGSFSTLEIQRTEQGDSAMYLCASSHGTGGLGYTFGSGTRLTVV.

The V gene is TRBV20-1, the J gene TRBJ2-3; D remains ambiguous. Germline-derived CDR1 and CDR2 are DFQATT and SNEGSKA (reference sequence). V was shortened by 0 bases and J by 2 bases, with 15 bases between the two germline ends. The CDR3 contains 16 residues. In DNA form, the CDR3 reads TGCAGTGCTAGAGATTTGGCGGCAGGTTACACAGATACGCAGTATTTT. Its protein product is CSARDLAAGYTDTQYF.

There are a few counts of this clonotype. CDR3 in amino acids: CASTPVGQITGELFF. CDR3 sequence (DNA): TGTGCCAGCACCCCTGTGGGCCAGATCACCGGGGAGCTGTTTTTT. The rearrangement uses TRBV12-3 or TRBV12-4 and TRBJ2-2; D gene uncertain. CDR3 length: 15 amino acids. The V end was cut by 7 bases, the J end by 4 bases, with 16 bases between.

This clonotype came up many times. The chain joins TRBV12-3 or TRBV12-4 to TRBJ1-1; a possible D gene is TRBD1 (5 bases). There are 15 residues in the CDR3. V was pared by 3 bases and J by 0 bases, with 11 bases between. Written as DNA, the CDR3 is TGTGCCAGCAGTTTCGGTGGGGGAGTGAACACTGAAGCTTTCTTT. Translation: CASSFGGGVNTEAFF.